A single sample is the source of the 17 T cell receptor beta chains below, sequenced in a study of cytomegalovirus exposure and HLA in healthy donors (dated 2017 in TCRdb). Preparation of the library involved the immunoSEQ multiplex PCR assay. The multiplex PCR relied on a mix of 60 forward primers for TCR Vbeta segments and 13 reverse primers for TCR Jbeta segments. The table comes from immuneACCESS by way of TCRdb, which keeps in-frame sequences with V and J called. Part of the clones is missing from these tables; in studies checked, under half for an unresolved V gene and the rest for unknown reasons. In all, the sample holds approximately 150,000 clones, and 55% to 75% of those were seen once. Of the sample, approximately 7% is held by the ten largest clones. The sequenced sample consisted of PBMCs. Source of these receptors: a woman aged 60 to 75 in good health and CMV-seropositive.

This chain joins TRBV25-1 and TRBJ1-4, with 10 bases lining up with TRBD1. Germline-derived CDR1 and CDR2 are MGHDK and SYGVNS. The CDR3 has 15 residues. The V gene end was trimmed by 3 bases and the J gene end by 7 bases; junction bases not matched to a gene: 5. The CDR3: CASSDLGQGFEKLFF. The DNA of the CDR3 is TGTGCCAGCAGTGACTTGGGACAGGGGTTTGAAAAACTGTTTTTT.

DNA for the CDR3: TGTGCCAGCAGTCGACTCCGGGACAGGGGGACAGAGACCCAGTACTTC. Encoded protein: CASSRLRDRGTETQYF. The chain recombines TRBV7-2 with TRBJ2-5, with TRBD1 matching over 11 bases. CDR3 length: 16 amino acids. Germline V gene sequence: CDR1 SGHTA, CDR2 FQGNSA. Trimming took 6 bases from V and 4 from J; bases not matched to a gene: 10.

This clone was found a few times. The chain is built from TRBV7-2 and TRBJ2-3; D is unresolved. CDR1 SGHTA and CDR2 FQGNSA come from the germline V gene. The CDR3 has 14 residues. Trimming took off 1 base at V and 2 bases at J, with 7 bases between the two ends. The CDR3 loop reads CASSLVRFTDTQYF. CDR3 nucleotides: TGTGCCAGCAGCTTAGTGAGATTCACAGATACGCAGTATTTT.

The chain recombines TRBV2 with TRBJ1-3; D may be TRBD1 (5 bases). Between the trimmed V and J ends, which lost 3 bases and 2 bases, there was a span of 11 bases. This CDR3 region has 15 residues. Per germline, CDR1 SNHLY and CDR2 FYNNEI. CDR3 sequence (DNA): TGTGCCAGCAGTGACCACTCGACAGCTGGAAACACCATATATTTT. Residues: CASSDHSTAGNTIYF.

This clone has more than one count but fewer than ten. CDR3 coding DNA: TGTGCCAGTAGTATTGGGCAGGCGAACACTGAAGCTTTCTTT. It encodes CASSIGQANTEAFF. The J gene is TRBJ1-1, the V gene TRBV19, with D hard to call. V was cut by 3 bases and J by 1 base, with 9 bases left in between. Germline V gene data show CDR1 as LNHDA and CDR2 as SQIVND (reference sequence). The CDR3 is made up of 14 amino acids.

This chain links TRBV27 with TRBJ2-7; D is possibly TRBD1 (6 bases). The CDR3 loop spans 15 amino acids. V was pared by 5 bases and J by 0 bases, with 14 bases between. CDR1 and CDR2 from the germline V gene are MNHEY and SMNVEV (reference sequence). This CDR3 is CASSRARDNSYEQYF. The CDR3, as DNA: TGTGCCAGCAGTCGGGCAAGGGACAACTCCTACGAGCAGTACTTC.

V gene TRBV11-3 combines with J gene TRBJ2-2; D remains ambiguous. Trimming shortened V by 1 base and J by 3 bases, and 3 bases separated the two germline ends. The CDR3 spans 13 residues. Germline assignment: CDR1 SGHNT and CDR2 YENEEA. Here the CDR3 DNA reads TGTGCCAGCAGCTTAGTCGACACCGGGGAGCTGTTTTTT. Protein: CASSLVDTGELFF.

The V gene is TRBV9, the J gene TRBJ2-7; 8 bases match TRBD2. CDR1 SGDLS and CDR2 YYNGEE come from the germline V gene. CDR3 length: 17 residues. Losses at the gene ends were 3 bases for V and 0 bases for J; bases not matched to a gene: 11. The CDR3 DNA reads as TGTGCCAGCAGCGCCCCACTTTCCGGGACTAGCTCCTACGAGCAGTACTTC. Translation: CASSAPLSGTSSYEQYF.

This clone was counted a few times. The gene calls are TRBV5-1 and TRBJ2-1; TRBD2 aligns across 14 bases. Trimming removed 3 bases from V and 3 bases from J; junction bases left unmatched: 20. The CDR3 spans 22 residues. Germline V gives CDR1 SGHRS, CDR2 YFSETQ. The CDR3 DNA follows: TGCGCCAGCAGCTGGGGACTAGCGGGAGTAACCCCCAGCTCCTTCCACTACAATGAGCAGTTCTTC. Amino acids: CASSWGLAGVTPSSFHYNEQFF. The variable domain in full, with the rest retrieved from reference TRBV5-1 and TRBJ2-1, is KAGVTQTPRYLIKTRGQQVTLSCSPISGHRSVSWYQQTPGQGLQFLFEYFSETQRNKGNFPGRFSGRQFSNSRSEMNVSTLELGDSALYLCASSWGLAGVTPSSFHYNEQFFGPGTRLTVL.

This clone has a handful of counts. The rearrangement joins TRBV7-9 to TRBJ2-1, with 9 bases identical to TRBD2. The germline V gene has CDR1 SEHNR and CDR2 FQNEAQ (reference sequence). The CDR3 length is 16 residues. V gave up 5 bases and J gave up 10 bases; unmatched junction bases: 15. The CDR3 protein is CASSPDSGSWWSEQFF. The CDR3 DNA is TGTGCCAGCAGCCCTGATAGCGGGAGCTGGTGGTCAGAGCAGTTCTTC.

The sample holds one count of this clone. V and J are TRBV19 and TRBJ2-2; tentatively, D is TRBD2 (5 bases). V was pared by 7 bases and J by 5 bases, with 20 bases between. CDR1 is LNHDA and CDR2 is SQIVND in the germline V gene (reference sequence). The CDR3 is 16 residues long. In DNA form, the CDR3 reads TGTGCCAGTACCGGGCGGGCAGCACCGGGAACCGGGGAGCTGTTTTTT. Amino acid sequence: CASTGRAAPGTGELFF.

V gene TRBV6-1 combines with J gene TRBJ1-4, with 10 nucleotides matching TRBD1. Looked up from germline, CDR1 is MNHNS and CDR2 is SASEGT. The CDR3 runs 16 residues. Trimming took 1 base from V and 8 from J; bases not matched to a gene: 7. CDR3 loop: CASSEDDGTGDEKLFF. The CDR3 DNA sequence: TGTGCCAGCAGTGAAGATGATGGGACAGGGGACGAAAAACTGTTTTTT.

The V gene is TRBV19, the J gene TRBJ2-3; possibly TRBD1 for D (6 bases). Trimming cost V 4 bases and J 3 bases, with 14 bases left between them. The CDR3 is 15 amino acids. Germline V lookup: CDR1 LNHDA, CDR2 SQIVND (reference sequence). CDR3 sequence reads: CASSKPTGWTDTQYF. Here the CDR3 DNA reads TGTGCCAGTAGTAAACCGACAGGATGGACAGATACGCAGTATTTT.

The chain couples TRBV30 to TRBJ1-1, with TRBD1 matching over 9 bases. The CDR3 runs to 13 residues. V gave up 8 bases and J gave up 0 bases; unmatched junction bases: 4. CDR1 is GTSNPN, CDR2 SVGIG, per germline (reference sequence). The CDR3 spells CAGDRAMNTEAFF. The CDR3 nucleotides are TGTGCCGGGGACAGGGCAATGAACACTGAAGCTTTCTTT.

The gene calls are TRBV28 and TRBJ2-7; D gene ambiguous. The CDR3 covers 14 residues. Germline-derived CDR1 and CDR2 are MDHEN and SYDVKM. Between the trimmed V and J ends, which lost 5 bases and 0 bases, there was a span of 11 bases. The CDR3 region is CASSPWPGSYEQYF. DNA of the CDR3: TGTGCCAGCAGTCCATGGCCAGGCTCCTACGAGCAGTACTTC. Variable domain in full (rest from reference TRBV28 and TRBJ2-7): DVKVTQSSRYLVKRTGEKVFLECVQDMDHENMFWYRQDPGLGLRLIYFSYDVKMKEKGDIPEGYSVSREKKERFSLILESASTNQTSMYLCASSPWPGSYEQYFGPGTRLTVT.

This sequence joins TRBV2 and TRBJ2-5; no reliable D call. Germline V lookup: CDR1 SNHLY, CDR2 FYNNEI. The CDR3 length is 15 residues. Trimming pared 2 bases from V and 1 base from J, leaving 11 bases between. CDR3 in amino acids: CASSEFVSGQETQYF. The CDR3 coding sequence is TGTGCCAGCAGTGAATTTGTGTCAGGCCAAGAGACCCAGTACTTC.

This clone has just a few counts. This chain uses TRBV28 with TRBJ2-2; no clear D. The CDR3 has 13 amino acids. Germline lookup yields CDR1 MDHEN and CDR2 SYDVKM. V was pared by 2 bases and J by 9 bases, with 10 bases between. The CDR3 protein is CASSLEVRWELFF. DNA for the CDR3: TGTGCCAGCAGTTTAGAAGTACGGTGGGAGCTGTTTTTT.